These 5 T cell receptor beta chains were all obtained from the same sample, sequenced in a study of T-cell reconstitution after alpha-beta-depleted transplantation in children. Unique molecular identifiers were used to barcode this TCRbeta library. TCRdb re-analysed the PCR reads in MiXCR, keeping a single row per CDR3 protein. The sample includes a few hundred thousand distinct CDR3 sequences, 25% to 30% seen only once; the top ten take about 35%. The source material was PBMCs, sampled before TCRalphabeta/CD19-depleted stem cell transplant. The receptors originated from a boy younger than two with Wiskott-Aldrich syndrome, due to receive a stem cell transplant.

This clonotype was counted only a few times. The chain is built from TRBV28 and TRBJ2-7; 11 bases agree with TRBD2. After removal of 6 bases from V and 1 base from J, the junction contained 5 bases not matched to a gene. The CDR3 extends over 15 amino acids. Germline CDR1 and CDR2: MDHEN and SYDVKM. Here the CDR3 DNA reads TGTGCCAGCAGCCTTACTAGCGGGAGATCCTACGAGCAGTACTTC. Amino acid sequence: CASSLTSGRSYEQYF.

CDR3 bases: TGCGCCAGCTCCCTGACAGATAGCACAGATACGCAGTATTTT. Translated: CASSLTDSTDTQYF. The rearrangement uses TRBV5-1 and TRBJ2-3, with a possible D match to TRBD1 (5 bases). The germline gives CDR1 SGHRS, CDR2 YFSETQ. This CDR3 region has 14 residues. V was trimmed by 7 bases and J by 0 bases, leaving 12 bases between them.

The chain's CDR3 is CSARARRPNTGELFF. Written as DNA, the CDR3 is TGCAGTGCTAGAGCAAGGCGACCTAACACCGGGGAGCTGTTTTTT. The chain uses TRBV20-1 and TRBJ2-2, with D uncertain. The germline V gene encodes CDR1 DFQATT and CDR2 SNEGSKA (reference sequence). Trimming left V 1 base short and J 2 bases short, with 11 bases between. The CDR3 runs 15 residues.

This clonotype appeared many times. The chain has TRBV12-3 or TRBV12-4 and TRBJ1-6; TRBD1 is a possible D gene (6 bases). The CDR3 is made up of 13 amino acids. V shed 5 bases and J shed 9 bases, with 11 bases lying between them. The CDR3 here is CASSPGDFSPLHF. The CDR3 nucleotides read TGTGCCAGCAGTCCAGGGGACTTTTCACCCCTCCACTTT.

This CDR3 reads CASSLVSESETQYF. CDR3 in DNA: TGCGCCAGCAGCTTGGTTAGTGAGAGTGAGACCCAGTACTTC. The chain links TRBV5-1 to TRBJ2-5, with D uncertain. V was pared by 0 bases and J by 5 bases, with 11 bases between. The germline gives CDR1 SGHRS, CDR2 YFSETQ. This CDR3 has 14 amino acids.